A single sample is the source of the 6 T cell receptor beta chains below, sequenced in a study of cytomegalovirus exposure and HLA in healthy donors. The PCR employed 60 Vbeta primers together with 13 Jbeta primers. Assay: immunoSEQ multiplex PCR; the TCRdb copy retains only in-frame clones and omits some. This sample has under 100,000 clones; 60% to 80% occur once, and the top ten carry more than 13%. The sequencing input was PBMCs. These receptors were collected from a woman aged 45-65 years in good health and CMV-seropositive.

This clone turned up a few times. The chain joins TRBV18 to TRBJ2-5, with 7 positions matching TRBD1. The CDR3 sequence is 14 residues long. The ends lost 2 bases at V and 1 base at J; junction bases unmatched: 1. In germline, CDR1 is KGHSH, CDR2 LQKENI. The CDR3 coding sequence is TGTGCCAGCTCACCAGGGACAGCCCAAGAGACCCAGTACTTC. As protein: CASSPGTAQETQYF.

This clone was counted once. This chain links TRBV5-6 with TRBJ2-3; TRBD2 aligns across 9 bases. The CDR3 runs 16 residues. Trimming took 2 bases from V and 3 from J; bases not matched to a gene: 7. Germline V gives CDR1 SGHDT, CDR2 YYEEEE. This CDR3 is CASSFLAGSRTDTQYF. The CDR3 bases are TGTGCCAGCAGCTTTCTAGCGGGAAGTAGAACAGATACGCAGTATTTT. Based on the CDR3 plus reference TRBV5-6 and TRBJ2-3, the full variable domain is DAGVTQSPTHLIKTRGQQVTLRCSPKSGHDTVSWYQQALGQGPQFIFQYYEEEERQRGNFPDRFSGHQFPNYSSELNVNALLLGDSALYLCASSFLAGSRTDTQYFGPGTRLTVL.

This clone occurred once. This chain connects TRBV18 to TRBJ1-5; 8 bases match TRBD1. Per germline, CDR1 KGHSH and CDR2 LQKENI. V lost 4 bases to trimming and J lost 1 base; unmatched junction nucleotides: 3. The CDR3 extends over 15 amino acids. The CDR3 protein is CASSQGQGSNQPQHF. CDR3 sequence (DNA): TGTGCCAGCTCACAAGGACAGGGAAGCAATCAGCCCCAGCATTTT.

The chain recombines TRBV14 with TRBJ1-1, with 8 bases that match TRBD1. J was trimmed by 1 base and V by 3 bases; bases with no gene match: 16. CDR1 is SGHDN and CDR2 is FVKESK in the germline V gene. The length of the CDR3 is 19 residues. The CDR3 region is CASSQTYRDRTFPNTEAFF. CDR3 DNA: TGTGCCAGCAGCCAGACCTACCGGGACAGGACGTTCCCGAACACTGAAGCTTTCTTT.

The genes are TRBV5-6 and TRBJ2-7; D is possibly TRBD2 (6 bases). The CDR3 runs to 12 residues. V was shortened by 3 bases and J by 3 bases, with 7 bases between the two germline ends. The germline V gene encodes CDR1 SGHDT and CDR2 YYEEEE. CDR3 sequence reads: CASSWGGYEQYF. The CDR3, as DNA: TGTGCCAGCAGCTGGGGAGGCTACGAGCAGTACTTC.

The chain joins TRBV5-1 to TRBJ2-2; possible D gene TRBD2, 5 bases. The CDR3 totals 13 residues. V lost 1 base, J lost 6 bases, and 7 bases lay in between. Germline V gene sequence: CDR1 SGHRS, CDR2 YFSETQ. CDR3 DNA: TGCGCCAGCAGCTTGTCGGAGGCCGGGGAGCTGTTTTTT. Protein: CASSLSEAGELFF.